This entry is about one TCR beta chain. CDR3 size: 13 residues. Trimming removed 7 bases from V and 5 bases from J, with 14 bases in between. The TRBV12-4/TRBJ1-2 clonotypes were amplified using barcode primers with ligated adaptors. TCRdb fed the multiplex PCR reads into MiXCR, producing one record per CDR3 protein. The sample yields more than 1,000 distinct CDR3 sequences, about 20% seen once. J is TRBJ1-2 and V is TRBV12-3 or TRBV12-4; no clear D gene. The TCR sequence derives from a female donor with breast cancer. The sequenced sample was memory CD4+ T cells sorted from blood. Described subset: memory CD4+ T cells, CD4+CD45RO+CD25-. The CDR3 DNA is TGTGCCAGCACCCTGGGTATTGATTATGGCTACACCTTC. Translated, it gives CASTLGIDYGYTF.